The entry below describes one TCR beta chain. Antigen unknown. Patients selected for sequencing had displayed CD8+CD57+ cell expansion by flow cytometry. In all patients, the disease was severe acquired aplastic anemia. The data belong to a study of CD8+CD57+ T cells in acquired aplastic anemia. Study-level results: Shared by patients and controls, fewer than 30 CD8+ CDR3s were abundant in patients. Statistical testing detected no significant gap in CD8+ Simpson's diversity between patients and controls.

Genomic DNA served as template for TCR beta VDJ and CDR3 profiling. TCRdb reprocessed the reads via MiXCR and lists one record per CDR3 protein. Among a few hundred thousand distinct CDR3 sequences listed, roughly 82% were seen once. In germline, CDR1 is SNHLY, CDR2 FYNNEI. The CDR3 has 14 amino acids. Trimming left V 8 bases short and J 11 bases short, with 23 bases between. The gene calls are TRBV2 and TRBJ2-3; possible D gene TRBD2, 5 bases. This receptor was identified in a human donor with aplastic anemia. Specimen: sorted CD4+, CD8+, or CD8+CD57+ T cells (not recorded which) from PBMCs. CDR3 in DNA: TGTGCCAGCGGGTTCGCGGGCGCTCACACGCAGCAGTATTTT. It codes for CASGFAGAHTQQYF.